Described below is a single TCR beta chain sequence and its context. Its antigen is as yet unknown. Only in-frame clones appear in the TCRdb table, and some are missing; sequencing was by immunoSEQ multiplex PCR. The profile shows fewer than 75,000 clones, approximately 95% of them singletons. The CDR3 runs 13 residues. CDR1 and CDR2 from the germline V gene are MDHEN and SYDVKM. V shed 8 bases and J shed 4 bases, with 14 bases lying between them. These data are taken from a study of cytomegalovirus exposure and HLA in healthy donors. General study points: Most TCR sequences showed up rarely, but some public TCRs showed up in many donors.

The chain employs TRBV28 and TRBJ1-1, with a weak D call TRBD1 (6 bases). Sample: PBMCs. This sequence originates from a man aged 18 to 29 in good health and CMV-seronegative. The CDR3 sequence: CASSRGKPTEAFF. For the CDR3, the DNA is TGTGCCAGCTCAAGGGGGAAGCCCACTGAAGCTTTCTTT.